This TCR beta chain originates from a study of blood T cell repertoires in COVID-19. The V gene lost 3 bases and the J gene lost 5 bases, with 5 bases spanning the gap. This CDR3 region has 12 residues. Per germline, CDR1 LNHDA and CDR2 SQIVND (reference sequence). Produced via immunoSEQ multiplex PCR; TCRdb's table is partial and in-frame only. This sample carries under 95,000 clones, about 83% of them seen once, and the ten largest clones take approximately 5.1%. The sequence came from a man aged 60-69 years with acute or convalescent COVID-19. This chain uses TRBV19 with TRBJ2-1; no definite D call. The material sequenced was peripheral blood. Here the CDR3 reads CASSMGNNEQFF. The CDR3 coding sequence is TGTGCCAGTAGTATGGGCAACAATGAGCAGTTCTTC.